This is a list of T cell receptor beta chains from one sample in a study of blood T cell repertoires in COVID-19. This table comes from immunoSEQ multiplex PCR, and its TCRdb copy is limited to in-frame clones, with some not included. The sample includes roughly 290,000 clones, around four fifths seen only once; the top ten take around 4.2%. The sample comprised peripheral blood. The receptors were sampled from a woman in her 50s with active or convalescent COVID-19. CDR3s include the opening cysteine and the closing phenylalanine or tryptophan. A D gene is named only where the DNA matches it firmly. Not every row has a clone size; where given, it reads once, few, many or a size class.

V gene	J gene	clone size	D gene	CDR3 protein	CDR3 DNA
TRBV6-1	TRBJ2-5	few	-	CASSELRGSETQYF	TGTGCCAGCAGTGAACTGCGGGGCTCAGAGACCCAGTACTTC
TRBV7-8	TRBJ2-5	-	TRBD2	CASSLSLAGGQETQYF	TGTGCCAGCAGCTTAAGCCTAGCGGGAGGACAAGAGACCCAGTACTTC
TRBV5-5	TRBJ2-1	-	-	CASSSGTSSYNEQFF	TGTGCCAGCAGCAGCGGTACCAGCTCCTACAATGAGCAGTTCTTC
TRBV2	TRBJ1-6	-	-	CASSERSSYNSPLHF	TGTGCCAGCAGTGAACGGAGCTCCTATAATTCACCCCTCCACTTT
TRBV7-8	TRBJ1-2	-	-	CASSLWSQGNYGYTF	TGTGCCAGCAGCTTATGGTCTCAGGGGAACTATGGCTACACCTTC
TRBV29-1	TRBJ2-1	-	-	CSVADTGSKNEQFF	TGCAGCGTTGCGGATACAGGGTCGAAGAATGAGCAGTTCTTC
TRBV5-6	TRBJ1-2	few	TRBD1	CASSLVATGAYGYTF	TGTGCCAGCAGCTTGGTGGCGACAGGGGCCTATGGCTACACCTTC
TRBV18	TRBJ1-2	-	TRBD1	CASSPKGGNYGYTF	TGTGCCAGCTCACCTAAAGGGGGCAACTATGGCTACACCTTC
TRBV5-1	TRBJ2-3	-	TRBD1	CASSSRDSRTDTQYF	TGCGCCAGCAGCAGCCGGGACAGTCGCACAGATACGCAGTATTTT
TRBV4-1	TRBJ1-2	-	-	CASSLLRGEDYGYTF	TGCGCCAGCAGCCTACTCAGAGGGGAGGACTATGGCTACACCTTC
TRBV29-1	TRBJ1-1	-	-	CSVTKGGRNTEAFF	TGCAGCGTGACAAAGGGAGGGAGGAACACTGAAGCTTTCTTT
TRBV5-1	TRBJ2-1	-	-	CASSGGTGRYEQFF	TGCGCCAGCAGCGGCGGAACTGGGAGGTATGAGCAGTTCTTC
TRBV5-4	TRBJ2-5	-	TRBD2	CASSLGTSGEETQYF	TGTGCCAGCAGCTTGGGGACTAGCGGGGAGGAGACCCAGTACTTC
TRBV12-5	TRBJ2-1	-	TRBD2	CASGPGLAGIYNEQFF	TGTGCTAGTGGGCCAGGACTAGCGGGAATATACAATGAGCAGTTCTTC
TRBV19	TRBJ1-5	-	-	CASSMVQGNQPQHF	TGTGCCAGTAGTATGGTCCAGGGCAATCAGCCCCAGCATTTT
TRBV27	TRBJ2-3	-	-	CASSSRPSLLISTDTQYF	TGTGCCAGCAGTTCCCGTCCCTCGTTACTAATTAGCACAGATACGCAGTATTTT
TRBV3-1/TRBV3-2	TRBJ2-1	-	TRBD2	CASSTRLATYNEQFF	TGTGCCAGCAGCACCCGACTAGCGACCTACAATGAGCAGTTCTTC
TRBV28	TRBJ1-2	few	-	CATHRQGIPYGYTF	TGTGCCACTCACCGGCAGGGCATACCTTATGGCTACACCTTC
TRBV6-5	TRBJ1-1	-	-	CASSYGDTLNTEAFF	TGTGCCAGCAGTTACGGGGACACCCTGAACACTGAAGCTTTCTTT
TRBV19	TRBJ1-2	-	-	CASSIRGALGYGYTF	TGTGCCAGTAGTATCCGGGGGGCGCTTGGCTATGGCTACACCTTC
TRBV6-5	TRBJ1-1	once	TRBD1	CASSLLGTGVPEAFF	TGTGCCAGCAGCCTTCTTGGGACAGGGGTTCCTGAAGCTTTCTTT
TRBV6-5	TRBJ1-5	-	-	CASSYNRVSNQPQHF	TGTGCCAGCAGTTACAACAGGGTGAGCAATCAGCCCCAGCATTTT
TRBV5-6	TRBJ2-7	-	-	CASSHAGPRGEQYF	TGTGCCAGCAGTCATGCGGGCCCCCGAGGAGAGCAGTACTTC
TRBV10-2	TRBJ2-3	-	TRBD2	CASKGGRATDTQYF	TGCGCCAGCAAGGGCGGGAGGGCTACAGATACGCAGTATTTT
TRBV3-1/TRBV3-2	TRBJ2-1	-	-	CASSQEVGGGGEQFF	TGTGCCAGCAGCCAAGAGGTAGGCGGAGGAGGGGAGCAGTTCTTC
TRBV10-3	TRBJ2-7	-	TRBD1	CAISEWDRGGEQYF	TGTGCCATCAGTGAGTGGGACAGGGGTGGCGAGCAGTACTTC
TRBV19	TRBJ1-6	-	TRBD1	CASSIGTGLGSPLHF	TGTGCCAGTAGTATTGGGACAGGGCTTGGATCACCCCTCCACTTT
TRBV10-3	TRBJ2-2	-	TRBD2	CAIRGVGTSGSGELFF	TGTGCCATCAGGGGGGTTGGGACTAGCGGATCCGGGGAGCTGTTTTTT
TRBV7-2	TRBJ1-1	-	-	CASSFWGLAGRNTEAFF	TGTGCCAGCAGCTTCTGGGGGCTTGCAGGGAGGAACACTGAAGCTTTCTTT
TRBV7-6	TRBJ2-3	-	-	CASSLVIPGTDTQYF	TGTGCCAGCAGCTTAGTGATTCCGGGGACAGATACGCAGTATTTT
TRBV28	TRBJ1-4	-	-	CASRAGSQALFF	TGTGCCAGCAGGGCGGGGTCCCAGGCCCTGTTTTTT
TRBV7-9	TRBJ1-1	-	TRBD1	CASRRKQGASAGTEAFF	TGTGCCAGCAGACGTAAACAGGGGGCGAGCGCGGGAACTGAAGCTTTCTTT
TRBV20-1	TRBJ1-4	-	-	CSASFNEKLFF	TGCAGTGCGAGCTTTAATGAAAAACTGTTTTTT
TRBV28	TRBJ2-7	-	-	CASSQQVRTSEQYF	TGTGCCAGCAGTCAACAGGTTAGAACTTCCGAGCAGTACTTC
TRBV2	TRBJ1-5	-	-	CASRADRRTPNQPQHF	TGTGCCAGCAGGGCTGACAGAAGAACCCCGAATCAGCCCCAGCATTTT
TRBV9	TRBJ2-2	-	-	CASSVGSQGGTGELFF	TGTGCCAGCAGCGTGGGGAGTCAGGGGGGCACCGGGGAGCTGTTTTTT
TRBV27	TRBJ1-2	-	TRBD1	CASSISQGAIYGYTF	TGTGCCAGCAGCATATCACAGGGGGCGATCTATGGCTACACCTTC
TRBV9	TRBJ2-1	-	TRBD2	CASSVDGREVYNEQFF	TGTGCCAGCAGCGTTGACGGGCGGGAGGTCTACAATGAGCAGTTCTTC
TRBV11-2	TRBJ1-2	-	TRBD1	CASSTGVYGYTF	TGTGCCAGCAGCACAGGGGTTTATGGCTACACCTTC
TRBV5-1	TRBJ1-4	-	-	CASSLGPRTAGEKLFF	TGCGCCAGCAGCTTGGGCCCCAGGACAGCCGGAGAAAAACTGTTTTTT
TRBV29-1	TRBJ1-1	once	TRBD1	CSVDWARDRGRRRTEAFF	TGCAGCGTTGATTGGGCCCGGGACAGGGGGCGCAGAAGGACTGAAGCTTTCTTT
TRBV15	TRBJ2-5	-	-	CATSRVPAQGETQYF	TGTGCCACCAGCAGAGTCCCGGCCCAGGGGGAGACCCAGTACTTC
TRBV28	TRBJ2-1	-	TRBD2	CASKPRLANRNEQFF	TGTGCCAGCAAACCCCGACTAGCAAATAGGAATGAGCAGTTCTTC
TRBV9	TRBJ1-6	-	TRBD1	CASGRTGMLPLHF	TGTGCCAGCGGGAGGACAGGGATGTTGCCCCTCCACTTT
TRBV5-6	TRBJ1-1	-	-	CASSPRVNTEAFF	TGTGCCAGCAGCCCGAGGGTGAACACTGAAGCTTTCTTT
TRBV10-3	TRBJ1-4	-	-	CAISGSLGGQLPNEKLFF	TGTGCCATCAGTGGATCCTTAGGGGGACAACTACCTAATGAAAAACTGTTTTTT
TRBV6-4	TRBJ2-3	-	-	CASSDRGASTDTQYF	TGTGCCAGCAGTGATCGGGGTGCTAGCACAGATACGCAGTATTTT
TRBV5-4	TRBJ1-1	-	TRBD1	CASSLVRGRDTEAFF	TGTGCCAGCAGCTTGGTTAGGGGGCGTGACACTGAAGCTTTCTTT